The clone carrying this T cell receptor beta chain was seen a few times. The study ran its PCR with 60 Vbeta and 13 Jbeta primers. TCRdb keeps only in-frame clones here, not all; method: immunoSEQ multiplex PCR. This sample has some 130,000 clones; 55% to 75% occur once, and the top ten carry approximately 3.9%. This entry is derived from a study of cytomegalovirus exposure and HLA in healthy donors. Study-wide background: Earlier sequencing of some 170 million T cells yielded 100 million to 140 million unique TCR beta sequences. When 398 donors were genotyped, roughly 82% of them were found to fall in the Caucasian-associated ancestry cluster.

V was clipped by 7 bases and J by 3 bases, with 22 bases between them. From germline, CDR1 is SQVTM and CDR2 ANQGSEA. The CDR3 covers 16 residues. The TCR comes from a man aged 50-60 years in good health and CMV-seropositive. The sequenced sample consisted of PBMCs. The genes are TRBV29-1 and TRBJ2-1, with D maybe TRBD1 (5 bases). CDR3 region: CSARVWGRTNYNEQFF. As DNA, the CDR3 is TGCAGCGCTAGGGTGTGGGGCCGAACTAACTACAATGAGCAGTTCTTC.